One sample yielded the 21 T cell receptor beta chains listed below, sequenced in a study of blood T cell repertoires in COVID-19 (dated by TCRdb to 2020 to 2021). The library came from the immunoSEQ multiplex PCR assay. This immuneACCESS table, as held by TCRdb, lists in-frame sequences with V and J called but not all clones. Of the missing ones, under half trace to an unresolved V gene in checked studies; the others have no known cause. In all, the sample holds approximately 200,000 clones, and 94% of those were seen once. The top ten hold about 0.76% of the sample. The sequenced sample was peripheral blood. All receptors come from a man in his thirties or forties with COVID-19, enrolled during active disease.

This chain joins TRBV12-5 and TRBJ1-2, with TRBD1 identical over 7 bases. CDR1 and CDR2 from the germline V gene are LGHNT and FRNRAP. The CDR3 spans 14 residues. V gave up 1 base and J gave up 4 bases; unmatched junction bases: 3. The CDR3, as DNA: TGTGCTAGTGGTTTGGGACAGGGAGTCTATGGCTACACCTTC. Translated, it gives CASGLGQGVYGYTF.

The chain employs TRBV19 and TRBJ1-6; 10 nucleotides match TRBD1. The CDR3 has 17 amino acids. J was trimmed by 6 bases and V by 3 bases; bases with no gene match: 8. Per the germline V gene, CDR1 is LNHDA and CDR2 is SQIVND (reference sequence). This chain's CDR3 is CASSMPRQGARNSPLHF. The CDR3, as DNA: TGTGCCAGTAGTATGCCCCGACAGGGGGCGCGTAATTCACCCCTCCACTTT.

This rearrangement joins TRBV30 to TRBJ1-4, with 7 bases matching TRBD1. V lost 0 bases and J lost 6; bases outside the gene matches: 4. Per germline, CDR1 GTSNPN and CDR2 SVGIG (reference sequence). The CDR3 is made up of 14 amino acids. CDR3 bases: TGTGCCTGGAGTGTGACAGGGAAGGATGAAAAACTGTTTTTT. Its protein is CAWSVTGKDEKLFF.

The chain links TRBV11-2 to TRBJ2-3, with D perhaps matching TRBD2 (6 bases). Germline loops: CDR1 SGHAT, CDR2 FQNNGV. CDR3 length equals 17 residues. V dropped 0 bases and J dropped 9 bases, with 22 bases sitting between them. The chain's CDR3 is CASSLDSGGGARKTQYF. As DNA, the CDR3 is TGTGCCAGCAGCTTAGACAGCGGCGGAGGGGCCCGGAAGACGCAGTATTTT. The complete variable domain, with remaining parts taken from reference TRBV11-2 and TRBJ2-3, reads EAGVAQSPRYKIIEKRQSVAFWCNPISGHATLYWYQQILGQGPKLLIQFQNNGVVDDSQLPKDRFSAERLKGVDSTLKIQPAKLEDSAVYLCASSLDSGGGARKTQYFGPGTRLTVL.

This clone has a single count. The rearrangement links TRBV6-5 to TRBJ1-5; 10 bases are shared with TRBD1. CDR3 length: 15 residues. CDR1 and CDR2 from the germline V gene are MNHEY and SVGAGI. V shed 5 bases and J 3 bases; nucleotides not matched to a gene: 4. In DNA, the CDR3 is TGTGCCAGCAGTAGCGGACAGGGGGTCAATCAGCCCCAGCATTTT. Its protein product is CASSSGQGVNQPQHF.

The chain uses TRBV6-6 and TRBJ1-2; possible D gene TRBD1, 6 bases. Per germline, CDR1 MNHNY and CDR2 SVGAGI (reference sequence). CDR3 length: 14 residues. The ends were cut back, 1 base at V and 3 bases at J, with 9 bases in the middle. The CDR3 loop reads CASSYLQGDYGYTF. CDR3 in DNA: TGTGCCAGCAGTTACTTACAGGGTGACTATGGCTACACCTTC.

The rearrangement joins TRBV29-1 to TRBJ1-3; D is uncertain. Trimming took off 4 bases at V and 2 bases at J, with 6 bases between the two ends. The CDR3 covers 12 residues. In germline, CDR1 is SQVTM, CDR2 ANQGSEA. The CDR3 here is CSVGGAGNTIYF. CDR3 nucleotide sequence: TGCAGCGTTGGCGGGGCTGGAAACACCATATATTTT.

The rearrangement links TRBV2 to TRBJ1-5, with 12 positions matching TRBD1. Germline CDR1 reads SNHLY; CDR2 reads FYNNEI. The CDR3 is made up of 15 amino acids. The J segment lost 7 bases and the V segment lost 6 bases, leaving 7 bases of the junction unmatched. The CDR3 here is CASRWGQGAQQPQHF. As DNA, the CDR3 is TGTGCCAGCAGATGGGGACAGGGGGCCCAGCAGCCCCAGCATTTT.

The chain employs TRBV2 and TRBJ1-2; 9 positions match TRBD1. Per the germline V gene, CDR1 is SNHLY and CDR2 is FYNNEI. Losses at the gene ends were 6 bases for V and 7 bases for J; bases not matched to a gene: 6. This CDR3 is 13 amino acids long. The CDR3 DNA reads TGTGCCAGCAGCAGGGACAGGGAGGCTGGCTACACCTTC. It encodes CASSRDREAGYTF.

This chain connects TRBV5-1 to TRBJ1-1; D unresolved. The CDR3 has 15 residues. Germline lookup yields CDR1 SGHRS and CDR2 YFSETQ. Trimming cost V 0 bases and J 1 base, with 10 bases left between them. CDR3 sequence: CASSLGWGENTEAFF. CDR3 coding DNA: TGCGCCAGCAGCTTGGGCTGGGGAGAGAACACTGAAGCTTTCTTT.

CDR3 bases: TGCGCCAGCAGCTCCGGCTTTGACAGGGAGGCTGGAAACACCATATATTTT. It translates to CASSSGFDREAGNTIYF. The chain has TRBV5-1 and TRBJ1-3; 7 nucleotides align to TRBD1. CDR3 length: 17 amino acids. Germline V gene lookup returns CDR1 SGHRS and CDR2 YFSETQ. J lost 2 bases, V lost 3 bases, and 11 bases had no gene match.

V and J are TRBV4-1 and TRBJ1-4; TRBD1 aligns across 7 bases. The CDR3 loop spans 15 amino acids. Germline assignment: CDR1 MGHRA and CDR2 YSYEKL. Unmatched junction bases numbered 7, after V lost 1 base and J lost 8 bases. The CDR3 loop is CASSQVSGGGEKLFF. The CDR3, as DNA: TGCGCCAGCAGCCAAGTATCAGGGGGTGGGGAAAAACTGTTTTTT.

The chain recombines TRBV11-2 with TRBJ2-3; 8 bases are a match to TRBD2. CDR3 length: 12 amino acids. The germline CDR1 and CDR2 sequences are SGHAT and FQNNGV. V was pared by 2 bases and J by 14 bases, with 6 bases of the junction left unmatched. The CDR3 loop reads CASSLMGLGLYF. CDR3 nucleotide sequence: TGTGCCAGCAGCTTAATGGGACTAGGGTTGTATTTT.

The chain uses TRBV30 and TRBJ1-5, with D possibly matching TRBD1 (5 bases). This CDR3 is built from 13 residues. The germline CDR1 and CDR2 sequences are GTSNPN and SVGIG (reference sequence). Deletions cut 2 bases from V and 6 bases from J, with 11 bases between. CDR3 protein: CAWSLGGVQPQHF. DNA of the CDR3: TGTGCCTGGAGTCTGGGAGGGGTTCAGCCCCAGCATTTT.

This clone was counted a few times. CDR3: CASSFQAGNTEAFF. For the CDR3, the DNA is TGCGCCAGCAGCTTTCAGGCCGGGAACACTGAAGCTTTCTTT. The chain links TRBV5-1 to TRBJ1-1; unclear D gene. V was pared by 2 bases and J by 1 base, with 9 bases between. This CDR3 is 14 amino acids long. The V gene's germline CDR1 is SGHRS and CDR2 YFSETQ.

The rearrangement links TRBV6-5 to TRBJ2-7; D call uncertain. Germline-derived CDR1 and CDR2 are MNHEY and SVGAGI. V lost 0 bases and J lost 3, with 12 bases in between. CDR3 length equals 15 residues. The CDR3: CASSYSASSGYEQYF. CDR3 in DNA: TGTGCCAGCAGTTACTCCGCAAGTTCGGGCTACGAGCAGTACTTC.

The CDR3 spells CASSPRDRSSYNEQFF. CDR3 DNA: TGTGCCAGCAGCCCGAGGGACAGGAGCTCCTACAATGAGCAGTTCTTC. The gene calls are TRBV7-6 and TRBJ2-1; 8 bases fit TRBD1. The trim removed 5 bases at V and 0 bases at J, leaving 6 bases unmatched. CDR1 is SGHVS, CDR2 FNYEAQ, per germline. The CDR3 spans 16 residues.

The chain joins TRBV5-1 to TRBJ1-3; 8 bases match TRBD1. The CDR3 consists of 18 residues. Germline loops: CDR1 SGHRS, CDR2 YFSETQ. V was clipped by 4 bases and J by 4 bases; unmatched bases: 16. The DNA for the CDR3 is TGCGCCAGCAGCACTGGACAGGGATGGGGTATTTCCGGAAACACCATATATTTT. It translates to CASSTGQGWGISGNTIYF.

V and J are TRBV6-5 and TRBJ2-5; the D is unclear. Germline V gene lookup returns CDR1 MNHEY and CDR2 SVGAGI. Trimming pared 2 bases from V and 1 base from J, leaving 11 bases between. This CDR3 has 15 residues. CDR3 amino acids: CASSYRQVFQETQYF. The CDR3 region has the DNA TGTGCCAGCAGTTACCGGCAGGTATTCCAAGAGACCCAGTACTTC.

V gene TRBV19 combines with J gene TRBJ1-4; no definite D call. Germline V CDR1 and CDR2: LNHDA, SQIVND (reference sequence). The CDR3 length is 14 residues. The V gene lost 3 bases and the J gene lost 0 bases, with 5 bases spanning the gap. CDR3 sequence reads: CASSMGTTNEKLFF. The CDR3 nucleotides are TGTGCCAGTAGTATGGGCACAACTAATGAAAAACTGTTTTTT.

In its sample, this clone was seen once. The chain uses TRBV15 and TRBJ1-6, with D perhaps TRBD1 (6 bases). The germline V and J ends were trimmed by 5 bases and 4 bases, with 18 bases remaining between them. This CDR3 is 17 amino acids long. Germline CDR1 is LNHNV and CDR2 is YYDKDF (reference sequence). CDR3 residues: CATSEEQGPLYNSPLHF. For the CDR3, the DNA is TGTGCCACCAGCGAAGAACAGGGACCGTTGTATAATTCACCCCTCCACTTT.